What follows is one TCR beta chain and its context. These data are taken from a study of Ad26.COV2.S vaccination and SARS-CoV-2 variants. Whole-study context: Of the COV1001 trial arms, the Ad26.COV2.S arm included the donor.

The sample's treatment: around 19 received Ad26.COV2.S at low or high dose, single or two shots; 5 received placebo; per-sample allocation not given. Samples were taken on day 63 after the first vaccine or placebo injection. The vaccine delivered Wuhan-strain SARS-CoV-2 spike through an Ad26 vector. This table comes from immunoSEQ multiplex PCR, and its TCRdb copy is limited to in-frame clones, with some not included. The sample has around 450,000 clones, roughly nine tenths seen once. The CDR3 has 15 residues. Germline V lookup: CDR1 MNHEY, CDR2 SVGEGT. Trimming stripped 4 bases from V and 8 bases from J, with 17 bases between.

The sequenced sample was peripheral blood, obtained in a trial of Ad26.COV2.S vaccine versus placebo. The TCR originated in a person between 18 and 65 years old who received the Ad26.COV2.S COVID-19 vaccine or a placebo. This chain connects TRBV6-2 or TRBV6-3 to TRBJ1-4; D not certain. The CDR3 spells CASSSLRPVGEKLFF. CDR3 DNA: TGTGCCAGCAGTTCCCTTCGACCTGTAGGGGAAAAACTGTTTTTT.